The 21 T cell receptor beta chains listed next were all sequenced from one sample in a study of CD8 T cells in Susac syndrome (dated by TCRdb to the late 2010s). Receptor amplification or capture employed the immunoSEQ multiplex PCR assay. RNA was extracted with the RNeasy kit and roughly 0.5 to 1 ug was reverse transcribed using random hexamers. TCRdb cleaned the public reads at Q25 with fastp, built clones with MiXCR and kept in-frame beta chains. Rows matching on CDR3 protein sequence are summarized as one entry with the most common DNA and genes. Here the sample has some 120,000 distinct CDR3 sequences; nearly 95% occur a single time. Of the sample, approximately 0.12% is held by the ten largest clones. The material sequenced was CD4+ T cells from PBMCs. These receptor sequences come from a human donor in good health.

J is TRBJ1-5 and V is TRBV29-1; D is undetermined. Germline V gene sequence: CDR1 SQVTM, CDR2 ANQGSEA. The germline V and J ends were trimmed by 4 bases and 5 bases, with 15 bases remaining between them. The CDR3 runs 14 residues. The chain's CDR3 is CSVATGGYDQPQHF. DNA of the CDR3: TGCAGCGTTGCCACGGGAGGGTACGATCAGCCCCAGCATTTT.

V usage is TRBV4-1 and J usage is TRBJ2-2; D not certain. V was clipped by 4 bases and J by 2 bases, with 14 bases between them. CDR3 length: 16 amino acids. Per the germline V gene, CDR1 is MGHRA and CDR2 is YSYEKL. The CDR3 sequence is CASSLVFGYNTGELFF. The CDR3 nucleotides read TGCGCCAGCAGCCTCGTTTTCGGGTATAACACCGGGGAGCTGTTTTTT.

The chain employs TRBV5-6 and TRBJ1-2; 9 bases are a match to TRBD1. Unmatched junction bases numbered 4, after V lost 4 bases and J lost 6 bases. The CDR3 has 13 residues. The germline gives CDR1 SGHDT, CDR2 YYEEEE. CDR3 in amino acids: CASSRDRAHGYTF. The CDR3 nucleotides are TGTGCCAGCAGCAGGGACAGGGCCCATGGCTACACCTTC.

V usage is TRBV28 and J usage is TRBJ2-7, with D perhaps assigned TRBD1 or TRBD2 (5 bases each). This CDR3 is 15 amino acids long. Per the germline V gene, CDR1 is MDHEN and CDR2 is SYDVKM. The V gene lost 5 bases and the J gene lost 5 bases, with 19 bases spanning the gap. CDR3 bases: TGTGCCAGCAGTACCCCCGGGACCCTTCTAGACGAGCAGTACTTC. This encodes CASSTPGTLLDEQYF.

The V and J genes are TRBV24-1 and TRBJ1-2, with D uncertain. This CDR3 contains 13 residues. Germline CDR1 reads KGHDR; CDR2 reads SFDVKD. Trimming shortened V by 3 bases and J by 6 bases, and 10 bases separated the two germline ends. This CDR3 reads CATSDPQGNGYTF. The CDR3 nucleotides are TGTGCCACCAGTGATCCTCAAGGAAATGGCTACACCTTC.

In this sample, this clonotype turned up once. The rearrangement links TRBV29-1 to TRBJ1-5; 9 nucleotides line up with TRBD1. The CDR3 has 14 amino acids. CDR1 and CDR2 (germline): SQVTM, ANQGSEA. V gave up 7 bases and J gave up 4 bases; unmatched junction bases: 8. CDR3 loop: CSAAGTGTNQPQHF. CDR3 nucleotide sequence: TGCAGCGCAGCCGGGACAGGGACGAATCAGCCCCAGCATTTT.

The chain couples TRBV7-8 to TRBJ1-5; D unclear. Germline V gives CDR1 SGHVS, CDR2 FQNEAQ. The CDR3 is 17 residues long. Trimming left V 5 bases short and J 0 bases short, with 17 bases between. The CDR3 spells CASSQSRGRVSNQPQHF. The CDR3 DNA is TGTGCCAGCAGCCAAAGCCGAGGGAGGGTTAGCAATCAGCCCCAGCATTTT. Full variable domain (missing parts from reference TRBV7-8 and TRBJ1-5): GAGVSQSPRYKVAKRGQDVALRCDPISGHVSLFWYQQALGQGPEFLTYFQNEAQLDKSGLPSDRFFAERPEGSVSTLKIQRTQQEDSAVYLCASSQSRGRVSNQPQHFGDGTRLSIL.

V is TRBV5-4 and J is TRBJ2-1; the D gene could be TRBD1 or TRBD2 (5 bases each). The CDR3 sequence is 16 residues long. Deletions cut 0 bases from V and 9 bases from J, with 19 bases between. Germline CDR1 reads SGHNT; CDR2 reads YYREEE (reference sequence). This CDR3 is CASSLGGWLGVSEQFF. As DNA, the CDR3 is TGTGCCAGCAGCTTGGGAGGATGGCTGGGGGTTAGTGAGCAGTTCTTC.

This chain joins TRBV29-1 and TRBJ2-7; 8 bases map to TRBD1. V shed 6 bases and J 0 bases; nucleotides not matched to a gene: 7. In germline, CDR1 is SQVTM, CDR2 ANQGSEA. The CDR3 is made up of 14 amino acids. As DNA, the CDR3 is TGCAGCGTGACAAACAGGGGGGTCTCCTACGAGCAGTACTTC. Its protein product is CSVTNRGVSYEQYF.

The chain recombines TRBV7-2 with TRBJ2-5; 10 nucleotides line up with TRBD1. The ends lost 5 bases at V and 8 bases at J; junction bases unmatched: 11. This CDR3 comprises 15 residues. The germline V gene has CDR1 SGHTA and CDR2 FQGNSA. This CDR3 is CASSQRRDRGQTQYF. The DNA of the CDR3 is TGTGCCAGCAGCCAACGCCGGGACAGGGGCCAAACCCAGTACTTC.

CDR3 sequence reads: CASSQGRAGTRTDTQYF. In DNA, the CDR3 is TGCGCCAGCAGCCAAGGACGGGCGGGGACGAGGACAGATACGCAGTATTTT. The J gene is TRBJ2-3, the V gene TRBV4-1; tentative D call: TRBD2 (6 bases). The germline CDR1 and CDR2 sequences are MGHRA and YSYEKL. V dropped 1 base and J dropped 3 bases, with 17 bases sitting between them. CDR3 size: 17 residues.

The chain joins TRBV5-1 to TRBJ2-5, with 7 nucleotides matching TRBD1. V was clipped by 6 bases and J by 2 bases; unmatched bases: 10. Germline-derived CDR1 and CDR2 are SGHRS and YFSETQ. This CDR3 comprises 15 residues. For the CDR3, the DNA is TGCGCCAGCACCGATCAAGGGACAGTACAAGAGACCCAGTACTTC. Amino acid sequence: CASTDQGTVQETQYF.

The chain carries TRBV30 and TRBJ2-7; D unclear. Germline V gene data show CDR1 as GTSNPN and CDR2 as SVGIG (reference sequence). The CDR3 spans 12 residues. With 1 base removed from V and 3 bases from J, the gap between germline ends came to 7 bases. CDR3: CAWSEQFYEQYF. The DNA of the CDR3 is TGTGCCTGGAGTGAACAGTTCTACGAGCAGTACTTC.

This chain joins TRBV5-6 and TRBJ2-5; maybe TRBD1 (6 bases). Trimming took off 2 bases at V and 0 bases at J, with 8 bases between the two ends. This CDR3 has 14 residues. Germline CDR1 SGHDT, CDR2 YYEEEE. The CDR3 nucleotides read TGTGCCAGCAGCTTTGGACAGTACCAAGAGACCCAGTACTTC. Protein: CASSFGQYQETQYF.

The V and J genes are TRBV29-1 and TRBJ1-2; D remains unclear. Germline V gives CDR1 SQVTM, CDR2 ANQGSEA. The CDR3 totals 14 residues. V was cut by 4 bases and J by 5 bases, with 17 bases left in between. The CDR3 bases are TGCAGCGTTGGGCAGGACCAAAGGAGGTATGGCTACACCTTC. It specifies CSVGQDQRRYGYTF.

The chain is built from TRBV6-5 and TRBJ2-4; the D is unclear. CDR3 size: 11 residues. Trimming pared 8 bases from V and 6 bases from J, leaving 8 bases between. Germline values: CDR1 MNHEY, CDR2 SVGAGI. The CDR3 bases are TGTGCCAGCGGAACGGTAAACATTCAGTACTTC. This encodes CASGTVNIQYF.

The chain's CDR3 is CASSLTRLSAKNIQYF. The CDR3 DNA is TGTGCCAGCAGCCTTACTAGGTTGTCAGCCAAAAACATTCAGTACTTC. This sequence joins TRBV5-4 and TRBJ2-4; tentatively, D is TRBD2 (5 bases). Trimming shortened V by 4 bases and J by 0 bases, and 14 bases separated the two germline ends. Germline assignment: CDR1 SGHNT and CDR2 YYREEE (reference sequence). The CDR3 runs 16 residues. Using reference TRBV5-4 and TRBJ2-4 for the parts outside the CDR3, the full variable domain is ETGVTQSPTHLIKTRGQQVTLRCSSQSGHNTVSWYQQALGQGPQFIFQYYREEENGRGNFPPRFSGLQFPNYSSELNVNALELDDSALYLCASSLTRLSAKNIQYFGAGTRLSVL.

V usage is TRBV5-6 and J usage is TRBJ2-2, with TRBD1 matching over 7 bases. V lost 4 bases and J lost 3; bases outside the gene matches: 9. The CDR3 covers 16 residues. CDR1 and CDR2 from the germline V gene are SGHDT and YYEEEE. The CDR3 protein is CASSPDRDTDTGELFF. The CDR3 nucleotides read TGTGCCAGCAGCCCTGACAGGGATACGGACACCGGGGAGCTGTTTTTT. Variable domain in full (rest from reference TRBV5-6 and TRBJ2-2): DAGVTQSPTHLIKTRGQQVTLRCSPKSGHDTVSWYQQALGQGPQFIFQYYEEEERQRGNFPDRFSGHQFPNYSSELNVNALLLGDSALYLCASSPDRDTDTGELFFGEGSRLTVL.

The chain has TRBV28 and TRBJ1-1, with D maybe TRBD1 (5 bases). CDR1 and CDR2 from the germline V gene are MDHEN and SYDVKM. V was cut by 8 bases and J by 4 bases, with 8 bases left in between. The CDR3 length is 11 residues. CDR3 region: CASLGATEAFF. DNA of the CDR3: TGTGCCAGCCTCGGGGCCACTGAAGCTTTCTTT. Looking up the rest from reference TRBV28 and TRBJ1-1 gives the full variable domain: DVKVTQSSRYLVKRTGEKVFLECVQDMDHENMFWYRQDPGLGLRLIYFSYDVKMKEKGDIPEGYSVSREKKERFSLILESASTNQTSMYLCASLGATEAFFGQGTRLTVV.

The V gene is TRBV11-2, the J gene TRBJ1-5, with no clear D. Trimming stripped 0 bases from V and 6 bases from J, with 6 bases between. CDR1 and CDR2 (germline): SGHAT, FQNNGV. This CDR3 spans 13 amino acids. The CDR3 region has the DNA TGTGCCAGCAGCTTAGATCTTCGTCAGCCCCAGCATTTT. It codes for CASSLDLRQPQHF.

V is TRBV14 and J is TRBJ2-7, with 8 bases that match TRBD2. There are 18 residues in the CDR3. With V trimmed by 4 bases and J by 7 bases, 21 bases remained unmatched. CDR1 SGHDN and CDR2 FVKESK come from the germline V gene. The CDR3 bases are TGTGCCAGCAGCCGATTCCAGCTAGCGGGTCCACCAGTGGGTGAGCAGTACTTC. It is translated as CASSRFQLAGPPVGEQYF.